This paragraph reports one TCR beta chain. Produced via immunoSEQ multiplex PCR; TCRdb's table is partial and in-frame only. The sample yields roughly 2,000,000 clones, just under 95% seen once. Germline V gives CDR1 MNHEY, CDR2 SVGAGI. Trimming shortened V by 1 base and J by 1 base, and 10 bases separated the two germline ends. The CDR3 runs to 15 residues. CD45RO-negative CD8 cells positively selected for CCR7 made up the naive population, which excluded terminally differentiated effector memory CD45RA+ cells. The data are from a study of shared clonotypes between healthy human individuals. As for the study in general: Donors were a couple of women and a few men aged 18 to 49.

The TCR comes from a man younger than 35 in good health. Some clones in this sample may be carry-over from other donors' samples. The J gene is TRBJ1-1, the V gene TRBV6-5, with D maybe TRBD1 (5 bases). Sample: naive CD8+ T cells from PBMCs. The CDR3 region is CASSYLGGANTEAFF. CDR3 nucleotide sequence: TGTGCCAGCAGTTACTTGGGGGGAGCGAACACTGAAGCTTTCTTT.